This TCR beta chain was retrieved from a study of blood T cell repertoires in COVID-19. The assay was immunoSEQ multiplex PCR, and TCRdb's table has in-frame clones only and misses some. The table records over 55,000 clones, approximately 86% of them present only once. This clone was observed a single time. The receptor comes from a human donor with active COVID-19. The donor label of this sample is uncertain. Sequencing used peripheral blood.

The CDR3 reads CASSPTPHARDEKLFF. CDR3 DNA: TGTGCCAGCAGCCCCACGCCCCACGCCAGGGATGAAAAACTGTTTTTT. This sequence joins TRBV9 and TRBJ1-4; tentatively, D is TRBD1 (5 bases). Germline CDR1 and CDR2: SGDLS and YYNGEE. This CDR3 is 16 amino acids long. V lost 4 bases and J 6 bases, leaving 19 bases between the germline ends.